This T cell receptor (beta chain) derives from a study of monozygotic twins with cystic fibrosis. A remark on this clone: The antigen is unknown.

TCRdb keeps only in-frame clones here, not all; method: immunoSEQ multiplex PCR. The data show roughly 7,900 clones, with approximately 95% seen just once and 0.5% to 0.65% held by the top ten. This CDR3 is 15 amino acids long. The germline V and J ends were trimmed by 7 bases and 3 bases, with 18 bases remaining between them. Germline CDR1 LNHDA, CDR2 SQIVND (reference sequence). Study-level points and caveats: No link emerged between shared CDR3 counts and age, concordance or severity. Nucleotide-identical clonotype sharing was significantly higher within monozygotic CF twin pairs than between unrelated CF individuals. V usage most resembled the co-twin in 13 of 16 pairs.

The sample consisted of blood. The TCR originated in a boy aged 2 to 10 with cystic fibrosis. This chain joins TRBV19 and TRBJ1-1; D is ambiguous. The CDR3 bases are TGTGCCAGTACCCTGGGAAAAGGAGCGCACACTGAAGCTTTCTTT. Translation: CASTLGKGAHTEAFF.